The TCR beta chain under discussion was sequenced for a study of T-cell memory formation after mild COVID-19. Whole-study results and caveats: Clones that contracted from day 15 to 85 were balanced CD4/CD8, while later expanders leaned CD4+. Shrinking CD4+ clones were chiefly CM and EM; CD8+ ones were chiefly EMRA.

This CDR3 comprises 15 residues. Per the germline V gene, CDR1 is SGHDT and CDR2 is YYEEEE. V was clipped by 0 bases and J by 4 bases, with 13 bases between them. TCRdb independently ran MiXCR on the 5' RACE reads; one entry per CDR3 protein. The sample lists 300,000 to 350,000 distinct CDR3 sequences; roughly 15% were seen once. A note on this clonotype: The target antigen is unknown.

The TCR sequence derives from a man younger than 35 who had mild COVID-19 (a few samples of this study predate the infection). Cell type and time point are not known. The gene calls are TRBV5-6 and TRBJ1-2; maybe TRBD1 (5 bases). The material sequenced was PBMCs or a T cell subset sorted from them (not recorded which). This CDR3 is CASSLAWGLVYGYTF. As DNA, the CDR3 is TGTGCCAGCAGCTTGGCCTGGGGGTTAGTCTATGGCTACACCTTC.